This entry concerns a single T cell receptor beta chain. This sample was included in a study of blood T cells in healthy people across ages. Germline assignment: CDR1 MNHEY and CDR2 SMNVEV (reference sequence). The length of the CDR3 is 15 residues. V was shortened by 2 bases and J by 6 bases, with 15 bases between the two germline ends. Each donor was a healthy Caucasian individual from Russia, aged roughly 6 to 95. A second PCR of roughly 7 to 11 cycles used a sample-barcoded 5' primer and a J-beta primer mix. TCRdb reprocessed the 5' RACE reads via MiXCR and lists one record per CDR3 protein. The table has roughly 1,100,000 distinct CDR3 sequences, around 27% seen once; the top ten hold about 0.69%. In addition, the sample was reused for a study of T cells of mothers and their children.

The receptor was derived from a girl aged 2 to 10 in good health. V is TRBV27 and J is TRBJ2-3; D may be TRBD1 or TRBD2 (6 bases each). The sample taken for sequencing was blood. The CDR3 sequence: CASSLRGARGDTQYF. The CDR3 nucleotides are TGTGCCAGCAGTTTAAGGGGGGCGCGTGGGGATACGCAGTATTTT.